This T cell receptor beta chain came from a study of T cell responses to AZD1222 COVID-19 vaccine. CDR3 size: 14 residues. Per germline, CDR1 MDHEN and CDR2 SYDVKM. V lost 4 bases, J lost 2 bases, and 11 bases lay in between. TCRdb's table, derived via immunoSEQ multiplex PCR, lists solely in-frame clones and lacks some. Here the sample spans over 200,000 clones, approximately 94% being singletons. The chain has TRBV28 and TRBJ2-5; the D is unclear. The sequence derives from an adult who received the MenACWY meningococcal vaccine as a control. This specimen consisted of peripheral blood, obtained 28 days after the second dose of the MenACWY control vaccine. CDR3: CASSSPDRQETQYF. The CDR3 DNA reads TGTGCCAGCAGTTCCCCGGACCGTCAAGAGACCCAGTACTTC.